The sequence of this T cell receptor beta chain was determined in a study of shared clonotypes between healthy human individuals. This CDR3 is built from 16 residues. Germline assignment: CDR1 MNHEY and CDR2 SVGAGI. The V and J ends lost 0 bases and 5 bases respectively, with 17 bases between them. Comments on this clone: Its specificity is unknown.

The data were produced by immunoSEQ multiplex PCR, yet TCRdb's version contains in-frame clones alone and is incomplete. The data contain about 1.1 million clones, around three quarters of them singletons. Study findings and constraints: Rarefaction showed that sequencing of sorted subsets was incomplete (despite large depth). Naive CD4 clonotypes were shared across several donors at roughly 4.6%.

The receptor's source is a young man in good health. Some clones in this sample may be carry-over from other donors' samples. The chain carries TRBV6-5 and TRBJ2-7, with D tentatively TRBD2 (7 bases). Sequencing used memory CD4+ T cells from PBMCs. Subset defined: CD45RA-negative fraction. DNA for the CDR3: TGTGCCAGCAGTTACTCAGTGGGGGGGGGCGAAGACGAGCAGTACTTC. Its translation: CASSYSVGGGEDEQYF.